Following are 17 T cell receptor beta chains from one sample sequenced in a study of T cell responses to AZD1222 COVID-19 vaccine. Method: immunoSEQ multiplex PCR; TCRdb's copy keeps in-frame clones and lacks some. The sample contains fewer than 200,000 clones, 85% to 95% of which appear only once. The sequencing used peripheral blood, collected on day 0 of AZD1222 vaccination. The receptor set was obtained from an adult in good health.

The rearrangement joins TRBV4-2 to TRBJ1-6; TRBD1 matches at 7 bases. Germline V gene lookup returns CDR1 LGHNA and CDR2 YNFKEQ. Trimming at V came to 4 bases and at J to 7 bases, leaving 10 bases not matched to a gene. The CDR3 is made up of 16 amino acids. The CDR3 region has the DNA TGTGCCAGCAGCCTGTCCCTGACAGGGATGAATTCACCCCTCCACTTT. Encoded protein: CASSLSLTGMNSPLHF.

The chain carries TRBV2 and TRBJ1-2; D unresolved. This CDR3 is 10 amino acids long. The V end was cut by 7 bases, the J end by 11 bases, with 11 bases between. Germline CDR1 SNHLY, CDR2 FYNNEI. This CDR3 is CASIQFSYTF. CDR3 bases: TGTGCCAGCATTCAATTTAGTTACACCTTC.

In nucleotides, the CDR3 is TGTGCCAGCGGGGGACTGGGGGAGACCCAGTACTTC. This sequence encodes CASGGLGETQYF. The chain carries TRBV2 and TRBJ2-5, with a tentative D call TRBD2 (6 bases). The CDR3 has 12 amino acids. Germline V lookup: CDR1 SNHLY, CDR2 FYNNEI. The V end lost 8 bases, the J end lost 5 bases, and 12 bases lay between the germline ends.

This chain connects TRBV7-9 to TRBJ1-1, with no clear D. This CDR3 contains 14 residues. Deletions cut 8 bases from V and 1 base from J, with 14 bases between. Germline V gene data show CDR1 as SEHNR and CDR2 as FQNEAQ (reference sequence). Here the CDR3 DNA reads TGTGCCAGCCTTCGCCGGGGATCGAACACTGAAGCTTTCTTT. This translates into CASLRRGSNTEAFF.

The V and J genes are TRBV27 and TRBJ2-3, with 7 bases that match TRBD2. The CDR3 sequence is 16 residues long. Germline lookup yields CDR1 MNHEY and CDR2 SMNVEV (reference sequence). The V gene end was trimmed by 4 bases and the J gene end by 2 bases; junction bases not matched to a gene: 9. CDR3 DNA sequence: TGTGCCAGCAGTTCCCTGGCTAGCGGCTTCACAGATACGCAGTATTTT. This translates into CASSSLASGFTDTQYF.

The CDR3 DNA reads as TGTGCCAGCAGTGTAGGACAGCCCAACAATGAGCAGTTCTTC. This translates into CASSVGQPNNEQFF. The chain is built from TRBV6-4 and TRBJ2-1, with TRBD1 as a possible D gene (6 bases). V was cut by 4 bases and J by 5 bases, with 12 bases left in between. This CDR3 contains 14 residues. The germline V gene has CDR1 MRHNA and CDR2 SNTAGT.

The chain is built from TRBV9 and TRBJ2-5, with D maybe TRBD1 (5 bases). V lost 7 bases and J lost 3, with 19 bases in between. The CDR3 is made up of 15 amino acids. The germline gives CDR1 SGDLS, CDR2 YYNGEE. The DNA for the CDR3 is TGTGCCAGCGGTCCTCTAGGCAGGGTAAAAGAGACCCAGTACTTC. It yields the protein CASGPLGRVKETQYF. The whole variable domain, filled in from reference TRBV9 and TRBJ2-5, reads DSGVTQTPKHLITATGQRVTLRCSPRSGDLSVYWYQQSLDQGLQFLIQYYNGEERAKGNILERFSAQQFPDLHSELNLSSLELGDSALYFCASGPLGRVKETQYFGPGTRLLVL.

This CDR3 reads CASSSARENYGYTF. In DNA, the CDR3 is TGTGCCAGCAGTTCTGCCAGGGAAAACTATGGCTACACCTTC. This chain connects TRBV27 to TRBJ1-2; the D gene is possibly TRBD1 (5 bases). Trimming shortened V by 4 bases and J by 2 bases, and 11 bases separated the two germline ends. The CDR3 spans 14 residues. Per the germline V gene, CDR1 is MNHEY and CDR2 is SMNVEV (reference sequence).

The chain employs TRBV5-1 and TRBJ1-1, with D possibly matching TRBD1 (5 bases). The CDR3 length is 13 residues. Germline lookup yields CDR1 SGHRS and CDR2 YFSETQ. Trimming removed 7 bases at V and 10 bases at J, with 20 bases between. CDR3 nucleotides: TGCGCCAGCGAGGCGGGTGGGGCAGGGCCAGCTTTCTTT. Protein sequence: CASEAGGAGPAFF.

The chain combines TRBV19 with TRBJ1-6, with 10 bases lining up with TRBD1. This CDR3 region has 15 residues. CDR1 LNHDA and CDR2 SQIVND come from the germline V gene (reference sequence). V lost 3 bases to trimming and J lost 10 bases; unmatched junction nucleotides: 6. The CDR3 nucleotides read TGTGCCAGTAGTATCGGGACAGGGGTAGGGTCACCCCTCCACTTT. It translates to CASSIGTGVGSPLHF.

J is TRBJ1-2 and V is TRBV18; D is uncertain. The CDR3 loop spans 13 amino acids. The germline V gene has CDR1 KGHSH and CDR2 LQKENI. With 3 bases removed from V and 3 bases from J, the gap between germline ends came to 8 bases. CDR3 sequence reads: CASSPEIDYGYTF. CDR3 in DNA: TGTGCCAGCTCACCGGAGATCGACTATGGCTACACCTTC.

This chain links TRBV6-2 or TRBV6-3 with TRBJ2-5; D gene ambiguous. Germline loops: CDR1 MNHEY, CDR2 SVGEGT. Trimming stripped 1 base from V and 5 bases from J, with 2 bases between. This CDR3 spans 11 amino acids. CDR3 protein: CASSYFETQYF. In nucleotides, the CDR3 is TGTGCCAGCAGTTACTTTGAGACCCAGTACTTC.

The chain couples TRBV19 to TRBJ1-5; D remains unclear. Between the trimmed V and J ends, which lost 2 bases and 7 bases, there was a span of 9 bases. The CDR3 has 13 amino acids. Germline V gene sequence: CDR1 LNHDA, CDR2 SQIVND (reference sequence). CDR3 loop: CASSITAQQPQHF. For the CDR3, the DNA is TGTGCCAGTAGTATAACAGCACAACAGCCCCAGCATTTT.

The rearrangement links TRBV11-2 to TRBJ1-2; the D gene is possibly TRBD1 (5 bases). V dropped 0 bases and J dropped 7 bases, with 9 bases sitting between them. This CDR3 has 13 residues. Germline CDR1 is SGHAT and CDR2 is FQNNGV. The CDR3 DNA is TGTGCCAGCAGCTTAGACGGGGCTATTGGCTACACCTTC. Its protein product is CASSLDGAIGYTF.

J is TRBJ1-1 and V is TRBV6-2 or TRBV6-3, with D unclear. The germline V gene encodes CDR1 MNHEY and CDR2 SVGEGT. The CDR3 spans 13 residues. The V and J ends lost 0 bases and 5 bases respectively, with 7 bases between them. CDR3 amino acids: CASSYSLGTEAFF. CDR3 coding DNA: TGTGCCAGCAGTTACTCACTGGGAACTGAAGCTTTCTTT.

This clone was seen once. CDR3 protein: CASSLSQGLLQPQHF. For the CDR3, the DNA is TGTGCCAGCAGCTTATCACAGGGGCTCCTTCAGCCCCAGCATTTT. V usage is TRBV7-2 and J usage is TRBJ1-5; 7 nucleotides match TRBD1. The germline gives CDR1 SGHTA, CDR2 FQGNSA. This CDR3 is 15 amino acids long. The ends lost 2 bases at V and 6 bases at J; junction bases unmatched: 7.

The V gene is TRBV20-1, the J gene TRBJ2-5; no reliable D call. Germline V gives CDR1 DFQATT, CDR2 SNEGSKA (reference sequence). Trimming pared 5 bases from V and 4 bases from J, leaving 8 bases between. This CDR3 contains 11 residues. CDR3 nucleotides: TGCAGTGCTGATGATAGAGAGACCCAGTACTTC. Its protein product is CSADDRETQYF.